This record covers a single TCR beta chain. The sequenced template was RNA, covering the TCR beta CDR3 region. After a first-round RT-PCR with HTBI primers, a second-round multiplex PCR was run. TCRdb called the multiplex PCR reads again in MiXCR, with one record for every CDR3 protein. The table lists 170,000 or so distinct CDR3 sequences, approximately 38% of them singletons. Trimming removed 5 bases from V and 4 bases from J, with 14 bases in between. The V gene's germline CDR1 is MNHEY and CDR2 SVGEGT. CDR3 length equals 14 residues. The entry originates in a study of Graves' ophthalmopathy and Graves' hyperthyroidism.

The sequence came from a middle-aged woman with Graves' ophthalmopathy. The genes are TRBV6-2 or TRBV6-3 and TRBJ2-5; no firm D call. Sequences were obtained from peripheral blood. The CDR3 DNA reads TGTGCCAGCAGTGAATCGGGTCAAAGAGAGACCCAGTACTTC. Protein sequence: CASSESGQRETQYF.